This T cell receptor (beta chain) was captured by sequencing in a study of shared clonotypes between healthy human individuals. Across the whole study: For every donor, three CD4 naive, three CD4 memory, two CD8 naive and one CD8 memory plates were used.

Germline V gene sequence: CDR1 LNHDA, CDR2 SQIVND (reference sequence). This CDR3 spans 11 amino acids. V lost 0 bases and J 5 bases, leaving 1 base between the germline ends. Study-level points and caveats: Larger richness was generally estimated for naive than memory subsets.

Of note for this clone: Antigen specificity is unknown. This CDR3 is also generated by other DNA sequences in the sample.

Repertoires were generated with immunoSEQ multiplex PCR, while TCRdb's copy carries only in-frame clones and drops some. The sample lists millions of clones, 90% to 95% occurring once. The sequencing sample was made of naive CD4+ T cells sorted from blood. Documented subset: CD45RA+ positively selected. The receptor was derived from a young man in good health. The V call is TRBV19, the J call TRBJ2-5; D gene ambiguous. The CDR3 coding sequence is TGTGCCAGTAGTATAGAGGAGACCCAGTACTTC. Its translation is CASSIEETQYF.